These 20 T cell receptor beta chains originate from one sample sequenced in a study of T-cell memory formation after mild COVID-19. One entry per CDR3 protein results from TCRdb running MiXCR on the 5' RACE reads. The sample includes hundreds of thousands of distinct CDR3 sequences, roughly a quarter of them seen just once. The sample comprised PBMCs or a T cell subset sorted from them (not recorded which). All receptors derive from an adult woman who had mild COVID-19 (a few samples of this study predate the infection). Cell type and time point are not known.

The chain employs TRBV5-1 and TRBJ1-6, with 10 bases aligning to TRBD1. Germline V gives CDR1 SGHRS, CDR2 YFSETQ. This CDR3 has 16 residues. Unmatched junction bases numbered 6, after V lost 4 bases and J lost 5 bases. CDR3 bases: TGCGCCAGCAGCCTCATCGGGACAGGGGATAATTCACCCCTCCACTTT. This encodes CASSLIGTGDNSPLHF.

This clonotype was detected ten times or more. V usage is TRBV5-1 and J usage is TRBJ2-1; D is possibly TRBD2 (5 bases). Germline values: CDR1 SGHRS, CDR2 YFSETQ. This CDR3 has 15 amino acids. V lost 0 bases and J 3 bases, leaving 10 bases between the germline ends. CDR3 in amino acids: CASSLAAAGYNEQFF. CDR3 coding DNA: TGCGCCAGCAGCTTGGCGGCGGCGGGCTACAATGAGCAGTTCTTC.

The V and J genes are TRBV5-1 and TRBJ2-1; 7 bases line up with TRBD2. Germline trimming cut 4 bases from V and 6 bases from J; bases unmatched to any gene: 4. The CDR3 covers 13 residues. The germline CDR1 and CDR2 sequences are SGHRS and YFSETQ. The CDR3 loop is CASSELAVNEQFF. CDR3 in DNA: TGCGCCAGCAGCGAGCTAGCGGTCAATGAGCAGTTCTTC.

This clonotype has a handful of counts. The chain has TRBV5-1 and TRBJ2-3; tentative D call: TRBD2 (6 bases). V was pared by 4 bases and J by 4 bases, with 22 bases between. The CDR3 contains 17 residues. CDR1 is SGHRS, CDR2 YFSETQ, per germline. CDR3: CASSPGGREYVADTQYF. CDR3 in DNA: TGCGCCAGCAGCCCCGGGGGTCGGGAGTACGTGGCAGATACGCAGTATTTT.

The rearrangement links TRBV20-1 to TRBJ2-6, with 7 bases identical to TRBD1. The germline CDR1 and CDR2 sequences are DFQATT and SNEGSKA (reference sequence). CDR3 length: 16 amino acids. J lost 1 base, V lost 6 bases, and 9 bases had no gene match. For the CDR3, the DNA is TGCAGTGCGTGGGACAGCTCTCCATCTGGGGCCAACGTCCTGACTTTC. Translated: CSAWDSSPSGANVLTF.

For the CDR3, the DNA is TGTGCCAGCAGCCAGGCTCCCGAGACCCCTAACTATGGCTACACCTTC. Protein: CASSQAPETPNYGYTF. The chain carries TRBV3-1 and TRBJ1-2; D uncertain. Deletions cut 3 bases from V and 0 bases from J, with 14 bases between. From germline, CDR1 is LGHDT and CDR2 YNNKEL (reference sequence). The CDR3 is 16 amino acids.

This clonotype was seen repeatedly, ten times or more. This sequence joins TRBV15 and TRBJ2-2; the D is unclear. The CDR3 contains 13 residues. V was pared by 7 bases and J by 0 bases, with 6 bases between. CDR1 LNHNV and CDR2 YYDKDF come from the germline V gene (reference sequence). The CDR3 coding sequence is TGTGCCACCACGGCCGCGAACACCGGGGAGCTGTTTTTT. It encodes CATTAANTGELFF.

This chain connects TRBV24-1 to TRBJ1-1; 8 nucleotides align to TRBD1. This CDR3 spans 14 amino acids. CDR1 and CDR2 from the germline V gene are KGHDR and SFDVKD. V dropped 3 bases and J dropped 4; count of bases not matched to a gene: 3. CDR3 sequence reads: CATSDHTGGTEAFF. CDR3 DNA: TGTGCCACCAGTGATCACACAGGGGGCACTGAAGCTTTCTTT.

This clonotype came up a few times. CDR3 in DNA: TGTGCCAGCAGCGAGACTAGTACTAGGACCGGGGAGCTGTTTTTT. It is translated as CASSETSTRTGELFF. The V and J genes are TRBV9 and TRBJ2-2; a weak D match, TRBD2 (6 bases). Germline V gene data show CDR1 as SGDLS and CDR2 as YYNGEE. The V end was cut by 3 bases, the J end by 5 bases, with 14 bases between. This CDR3 is 15 amino acids long. The full variable domain, in which reference TRBV9 and TRBJ2-2 provide the parts outside the CDR3, is DSGVTQTPKHLITATGQRVTLRCSPRSGDLSVYWYQQSLDQGLQFLIQYYNGEERAKGNILERFSAQQFPDLHSELNLSSLELGDSALYFCASSETSTRTGELFFGEGSRLTVL.

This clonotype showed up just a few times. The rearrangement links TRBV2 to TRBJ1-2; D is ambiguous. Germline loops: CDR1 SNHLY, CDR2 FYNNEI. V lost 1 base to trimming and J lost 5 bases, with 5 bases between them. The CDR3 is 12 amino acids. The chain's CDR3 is CASSEDTYGYTF. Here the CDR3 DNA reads TGTGCCAGCAGTGAAGACACATATGGCTACACCTTC. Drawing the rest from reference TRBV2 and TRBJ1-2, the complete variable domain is EPEVTQTPSHQVTQMGQEVILRCVPISNHLYFYWYRQILGQKVEFLVSFYNNEISEKSEIFDDQFSVERPDGSNFTLKIRSTKLEDSAMYFCASSEDTYGYTFGSGTRLTVV.

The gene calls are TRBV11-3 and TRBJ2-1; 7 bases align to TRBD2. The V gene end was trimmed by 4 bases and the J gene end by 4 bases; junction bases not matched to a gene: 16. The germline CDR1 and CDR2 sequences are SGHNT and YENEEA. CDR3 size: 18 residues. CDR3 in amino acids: CASSSPGGSSRQYNEQFF. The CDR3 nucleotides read TGTGCCAGCAGCTCGCCGGGAGGATCGAGTCGCCAATACAATGAGCAGTTCTTC.

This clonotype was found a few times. In nucleotides, the CDR3 is TGTGCCACCAGTGTCCGGGACAGTAATCAGCCCCAGCATTTT. Translating gives CATSVRDSNQPQHF. The V call is TRBV24-1, the J call TRBJ1-5; 7 bases are a match to TRBD1. With V trimmed by 5 bases and J by 4 bases, 4 bases remained unmatched. The CDR3 is 14 residues long. CDR1 is KGHDR and CDR2 is SFDVKD in the germline V gene.

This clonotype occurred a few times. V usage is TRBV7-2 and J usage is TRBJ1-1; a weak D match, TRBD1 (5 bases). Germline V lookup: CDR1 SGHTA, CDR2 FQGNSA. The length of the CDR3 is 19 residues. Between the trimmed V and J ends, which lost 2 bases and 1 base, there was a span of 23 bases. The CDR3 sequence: CASSLSGVARGGWNTEAFF. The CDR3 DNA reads TGTGCCAGCAGCTTATCGGGGGTAGCCAGAGGCGGTTGGAACACTGAAGCTTTCTTT.

DNA of the CDR3: TGTGCCAGCTCCCCATCTGGGGTCACTGAAGCTTTCTTT. It specifies CASSPSGVTEAFF. This rearrangement joins TRBV18 to TRBJ1-1; D gene unclear. This CDR3 is built from 13 residues. Germline V gene data show CDR1 as KGHSH and CDR2 as LQKENI. Trimming took off 6 bases at V and 4 bases at J, with 12 bases between the two ends.

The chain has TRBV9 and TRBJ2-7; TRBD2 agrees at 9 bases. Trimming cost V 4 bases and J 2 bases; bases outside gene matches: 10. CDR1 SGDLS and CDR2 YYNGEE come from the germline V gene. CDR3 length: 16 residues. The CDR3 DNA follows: TGTGCCAGCAGCCTTCGCCCCGGGACTAGCACCTACGAGCAGTACTTC. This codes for CASSLRPGTSTYEQYF.

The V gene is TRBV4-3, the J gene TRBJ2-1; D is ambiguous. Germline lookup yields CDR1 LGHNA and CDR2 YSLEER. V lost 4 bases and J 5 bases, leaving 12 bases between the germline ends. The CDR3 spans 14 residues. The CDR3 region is CASSPLGRNNEQFF. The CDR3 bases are TGCGCCAGCAGCCCGCTCGGACGCAACAATGAGCAGTTCTTC.

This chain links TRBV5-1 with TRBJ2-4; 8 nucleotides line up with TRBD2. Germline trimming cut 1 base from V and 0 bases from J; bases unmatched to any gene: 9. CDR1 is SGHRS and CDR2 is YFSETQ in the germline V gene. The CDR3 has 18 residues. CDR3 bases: TGCGCCAGCAGCTTGAGAAGTCGGGGGGGCCTAGCCAAAAACATTCAGTACTTC. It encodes CASSLRSRGGLAKNIQYF.

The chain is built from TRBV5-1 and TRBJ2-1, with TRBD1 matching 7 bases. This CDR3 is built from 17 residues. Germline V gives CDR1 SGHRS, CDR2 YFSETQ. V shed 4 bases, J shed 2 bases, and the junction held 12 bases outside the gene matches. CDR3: CASSRDSRVLPYNEQFF. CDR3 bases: TGCGCCAGCAGCAGGGACAGCCGAGTTTTGCCCTACAATGAGCAGTTCTTC. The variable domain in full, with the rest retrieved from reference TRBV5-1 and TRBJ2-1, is KAGVTQTPRYLIKTRGQQVTLSCSPISGHRSVSWYQQTPGQGLQFLFEYFSETQRNKGNFPGRFSGRQFSNSRSEMNVSTLELGDSALYLCASSRDSRVLPYNEQFFGPGTRLTVL.

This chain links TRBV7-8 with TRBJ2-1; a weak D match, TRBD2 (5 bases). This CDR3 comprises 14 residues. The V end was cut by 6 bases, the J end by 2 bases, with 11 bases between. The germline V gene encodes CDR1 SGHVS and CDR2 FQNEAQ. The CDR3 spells CASSSLEAYNEQFF. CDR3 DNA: TGTGCCAGCAGTTCCCTGGAGGCCTACAATGAGCAGTTCTTC.

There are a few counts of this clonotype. CDR3 amino acids: CASSLGDGGTETQYF. The CDR3 nucleotides are TGTGCCAGCAGTTTAGGGGACGGGGGGACGGAGACCCAGTACTTC. The genes are TRBV12-3 or TRBV12-4 and TRBJ2-5; 7 bases map to TRBD2. The CDR3 contains 15 residues. Trimming cost V 1 base and J 5 bases; bases outside gene matches: 7.